This TCR beta chain is drawn from a study of shared T cell receptors in the human thymus. The V gene's germline CDR1 is SGHDN and CDR2 FVKESK. Trimming at V came to 4 bases and at J to 11 bases, leaving 11 bases not matched to a gene. The CDR3 covers 15 residues. TCRdb's table, derived via immunoSEQ multiplex PCR, lists solely in-frame clones and lacks some. The sample records 65,000 to 70,000 clones, about 95% being singletons. The sequenced sample was thymocytes. V and J are TRBV14 and TRBJ1-6; 7 bases align to TRBD1. This TCR came from a human donor. CDR3 amino acids: CASSPRDQGGPPLHF. The CDR3 DNA reads as TGTGCCAGCAGCCCTAGGGACCAGGGGGGCCCACCCCTCCACTTT.